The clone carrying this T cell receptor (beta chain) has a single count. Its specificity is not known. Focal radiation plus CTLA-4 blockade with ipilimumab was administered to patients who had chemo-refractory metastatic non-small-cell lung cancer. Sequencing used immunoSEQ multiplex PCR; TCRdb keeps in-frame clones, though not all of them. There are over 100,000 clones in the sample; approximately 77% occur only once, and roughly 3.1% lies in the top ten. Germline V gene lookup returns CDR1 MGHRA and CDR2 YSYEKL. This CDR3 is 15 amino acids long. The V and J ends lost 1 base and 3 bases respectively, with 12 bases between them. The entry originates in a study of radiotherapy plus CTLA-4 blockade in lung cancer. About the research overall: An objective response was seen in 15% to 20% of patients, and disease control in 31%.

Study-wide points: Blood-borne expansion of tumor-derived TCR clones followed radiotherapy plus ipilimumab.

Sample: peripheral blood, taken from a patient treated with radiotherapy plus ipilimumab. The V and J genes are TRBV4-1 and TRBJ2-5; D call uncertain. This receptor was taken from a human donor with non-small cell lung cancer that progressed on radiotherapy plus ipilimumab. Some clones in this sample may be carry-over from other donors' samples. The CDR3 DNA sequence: TGCGCCAGCAGCCAAGGAGTAATGCTCGAAGAGACCCAGTACTTC. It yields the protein CASSQGVMLEETQYF.